Shown below are 21 T cell receptor beta chains from a single sample sequenced in a study of beta chain features in type 1 diabetes (dated by TCRdb to the late 2010s). These receptors have no identified antigens. The library relied on the immunoSEQ multiplex PCR assay. All of the isolated RNA was reverse transcribed with the High Capacity cDNA Reverse Transcription Kit, so expressed TCRB transcripts were sequenced. TCRdb obtained this table from immuneACCESS and retained in-frame rearrangements with V and J assigned. These tables miss some clones; where compared with another copy, unresolved V genes account for less than half of the shortfall, and the remainder is unexplained. For this sample the table gives about 340,000 clones, of which 13% were detected only once. The ten most abundant clones make up over 0.014% of the sample. On the study overall, not on this receptor specifically: A moderate but significant shortening of TCRB CDR3 length was observed in type 1 diabetes patients in all four CD4+ subsets.

Sequenced input: naive CD4+ T cells from blood. The cell subset or site tag for this specimen amounts to: true naive CD4+ T cells. The receptors shown here come from a woman younger than 35 with type 1 diabetes.

This clone occurred a few times. The chain uses TRBV7-9 and TRBJ2-1, with 8 bases aligning to TRBD2. V shed 5 bases and J 6 bases; nucleotides not matched to a gene: 9. The CDR3 contains 15 residues. CDR1 and CDR2 from the germline V gene are SEHNR and FQNEAQ (reference sequence). CDR3 sequence reads: CASSPRGLESNEQFF. Here the CDR3 DNA reads TGTGCCAGCAGCCCCAGGGGACTAGAAAGCAATGAGCAGTTCTTC.

This sequence joins TRBV15 and TRBJ2-3; 9 bases are shared with TRBD2. V gave up 1 base and J gave up 5 bases; unmatched junction bases: 10. This CDR3 has 17 amino acids. In germline, CDR1 is LNHNV, CDR2 YYDKDF (reference sequence). CDR3 nucleotides: TGTGCCACCAGCAGAGGCGGGAGGGCCACTGGTTTAGATACGCAGTATTTT. As protein: CATSRGGRATGLDTQYF. Based on the CDR3 plus reference TRBV15 and TRBJ2-3, the full variable domain is DAMVIQNPRYQVTQFGKPVTLSCSQTLNHNVMYWYQQKSSQAPKLLFHYYDKDFNNEADTPDNFQSRRPNTSFCFLDIRSPGLGDTAMYLCATSRGGRATGLDTQYFGPGTRLTVL.

This clone has a handful of counts. This chain uses TRBV6-5 with TRBJ2-1; D might be TRBD2 (6 bases). CDR1 is MNHEY, CDR2 SVGAGI, per germline. This CDR3 comprises 14 residues. Trimming removed 2 bases from V and 5 bases from J, with 10 bases in between. CDR3: CASSYASVDNEQFF. Written as DNA, the CDR3 is TGTGCCAGCAGTTACGCTAGCGTAGACAATGAGCAGTTCTTC.

This chain uses TRBV5-4 with TRBJ1-1, with D tentatively TRBD1 (5 bases). Germline values: CDR1 SGHNT, CDR2 YYREEE (reference sequence). V shed 4 bases and J shed 8 bases, with 18 bases lying between them. This CDR3 region has 14 residues. CDR3 protein: CASSPLGGAGEAFF. The CDR3 DNA is TGTGCCAGCAGCCCCTTGGGGGGAGCAGGGGAAGCTTTCTTT.

This clone was counted only a few times. V usage is TRBV7-9 and J usage is TRBJ2-6, with D uncertain. Germline assignment: CDR1 SEHNR and CDR2 FQNEAQ (reference sequence). V lost 4 bases to trimming and J lost 4 bases, with 2 bases between them. The CDR3 is 12 residues long. CDR3 protein: CASSSGANVLTF. In DNA, the CDR3 is TGTGCCAGCAGCTCGGGGGCCAACGTCCTGACTTTC.

This clone was seen a few times. The same CDR3 also results from other DNA sequences found in this sample. This chain connects TRBV5-4 to TRBJ2-7; D remains unclear. Trimming left V 0 bases short and J 5 bases short, with 6 bases between. CDR1 SGHNT and CDR2 YYREEE come from the germline V gene (reference sequence). The CDR3 is 12 amino acids. The CDR3 spells CASSLGQNEQYV. CDR3 nucleotide sequence: TGTGCCAGCAGCTTGGGACAAAACGAGCAGTACGTC.

As to this clone: The same CDR3 arises from other DNA sequences in this sample as well. The CDR3 bases are TGTGCCAGCAGCTTAGGGACTAGCGGTTCCTACGAGCAGTACTTC. Residues: CASSLGTSGSYEQYF. This sequence joins TRBV7-3 and TRBJ2-7; 11 nucleotides agree with TRBD2. This CDR3 is built from 15 residues. V shed 2 bases, J shed 1 base, and the junction held 1 base outside the gene matches. The germline gives CDR1 SGHTA, CDR2 FQGTGA.

The chain couples TRBV19 to TRBJ2-7, with 9 positions matching TRBD1. Looked up from germline, CDR1 is LNHDA and CDR2 is SQIVND (reference sequence). J lost 3 bases, V lost 7 bases, and 7 bases had no gene match. The CDR3 totals 14 residues. DNA of the CDR3: TGTGCCAGTACCCCGGGGACAGGGTTCTACGAGCAGTACTTC. It codes for CASTPGTGFYEQYF.

This clone showed up just a few times. The V and J genes are TRBV12-5 and TRBJ2-2, with unresolved D. In germline, CDR1 is LGHNT, CDR2 FRNRAP. The CDR3 runs 14 residues. Trimming left V 1 base short and J 3 bases short, with 6 bases between. The CDR3 loop reads CASGLGPYTGELFF. In DNA, the CDR3 is TGTGCTAGTGGTTTGGGGCCATACACCGGGGAGCTGTTTTTT.

As DNA, the CDR3 is TGTGCCAGCAGCTCCGGACAGGGGAGGCCTGAAGCTTTCTTT. This sequence encodes CASSSGQGRPEAFF. The V and J genes are TRBV5-6 and TRBJ1-1; 9 bases line up with TRBD1. Germline trimming cut 3 bases from V and 6 bases from J; bases unmatched to any gene: 6. The length of the CDR3 is 14 residues. Germline CDR1 reads SGHDT; CDR2 reads YYEEEE.

In nucleotides, the CDR3 is TGCGCCAGCAGCCAAGAGCCCTCGGGTAGGCCCCAGCATTTT. It encodes CASSQEPSGRPQHF. This rearrangement joins TRBV4-3 to TRBJ1-5; D not resolved. Between the trimmed V and J ends, which lost 0 bases and 9 bases, there was a span of 12 bases. CDR3 size: 14 residues. Germline V gene sequence: CDR1 LGHNA, CDR2 YSLEER.

This clone was seen only a few times. The V call is TRBV2, the J call TRBJ2-3; TRBD1 might be the D (5 bases). There are 15 residues in the CDR3. Germline V gene data show CDR1 as SNHLY and CDR2 as FYNNEI. Between the trimmed V and J ends, which lost 4 bases and 2 bases, there was a span of 13 bases. Written as DNA, the CDR3 is TGTGCCAGCAGTGCCCCCAGGGCTAACACAGATACGCAGTATTTT. Its protein product is CASSAPRANTDTQYF.

This clone was observed a handful of times. This sequence joins TRBV7-9 and TRBJ2-3, with 8 bases lining up with TRBD1. This CDR3 contains 15 residues. J was trimmed by 0 bases and V by 4 bases; bases with no gene match: 3. Germline lookup yields CDR1 SEHNR and CDR2 FQNEAQ (reference sequence). CDR3 coding DNA: TGTGCCAGCAGCTCCGACAGGGGAAGCACAGATACGCAGTATTTT. Residues: CASSSDRGSTDTQYF.

The V and J genes are TRBV7-2 and TRBJ2-3, with 12 bases matching TRBD2. V gave up 5 bases and J gave up 2 bases; unmatched junction bases: 5. The CDR3 totals 16 residues. The V gene's germline CDR1 is SGHTA and CDR2 FQGNSA. The CDR3 sequence is CASSLGLAGLTDTQYF. CDR3 bases: TGTGCCAGCAGCCTCGGACTAGCGGGACTCACAGATACGCAGTATTTT.

This clone came up a few times. The chain uses TRBV9 and TRBJ2-5, with D possibly being TRBD2 (5 bases). The CDR3 consists of 16 residues. CDR1 and CDR2 from the germline V gene are SGDLS and YYNGEE. V lost 0 bases and J 5 bases, leaving 17 bases between the germline ends. The CDR3 sequence is CASSVGTAGLGETQYF. The CDR3 bases are TGTGCCAGCAGCGTAGGGACGGCGGGTCTAGGCGAGACCCAGTACTTC. Together with reference TRBV9 and TRBJ2-5, the CDR3 gives the full variable domain: DSGVTQTPKHLITATGQRVTLRCSPRSGDLSVYWYQQSLDQGLQFLIQYYNGEERAKGNILERFSAQQFPDLHSELNLSSLELGDSALYFCASSVGTAGLGETQYFGPGTRLLVL.

This clone showed up just a few times. CDR3 sequence: CASSPGLAAGREQYF. The CDR3 nucleotides are TGTGCCAGCAGCCCAGGACTAGCGGCCGGAAGAGAGCAGTACTTC. J is TRBJ2-7 and V is TRBV7-2, with 10 nucleotides matching TRBD2. This CDR3 comprises 15 residues. The trim removed 5 bases at V and 7 bases at J, leaving 11 bases unmatched. Germline assignment: CDR1 SGHTA and CDR2 FQGNSA.

V usage is TRBV5-6 and J usage is TRBJ2-7; a possible D gene is TRBD2 (5 bases). In germline, CDR1 is SGHDT, CDR2 YYEEEE. The length of the CDR3 is 11 residues. Deletions cut 4 bases from V and 7 bases from J, with 9 bases between. For the CDR3, the DNA is TGTGCCAGCAGCCTACTAGGAGAGCAGTACTTC. This translates into CASSLLGEQYF.

This clone was detected a few times. The chain is built from TRBV30 and TRBJ2-7; D may be TRBD1 (5 bases). V lost 4 bases and J 0 bases, leaving 13 bases between the germline ends. The CDR3 extends over 14 amino acids. Germline V gene lookup returns CDR1 GTSNPN and CDR2 SVGIG (reference sequence). This chain's CDR3 is CAWTRTPSSYEQYF. CDR3 DNA sequence: TGTGCCTGGACCCGGACACCGAGCTCCTACGAGCAGTACTTC.

The table lists this clone with a few counts. This rearrangement joins TRBV28 to TRBJ1-1; D is uncertain. CDR1 and CDR2 from the germline V gene are MDHEN and SYDVKM. This CDR3 is built from 15 residues. V was cut by 6 bases and J by 0 bases, with 14 bases left in between. CDR3 region: CASSGRFGLNTEAFF. The CDR3 DNA is TGTGCCAGCAGCGGGAGGTTCGGACTGAACACTGAAGCTTTCTTT.

This clone was counted between two and nine times. The chain carries TRBV5-1 and TRBJ2-7, with 7 bases that match TRBD2. Looked up from germline, CDR1 is SGHRS and CDR2 is YFSETQ. The CDR3 length is 17 residues. V was clipped by 9 bases and J by 3 bases; unmatched bases: 21. This chain's CDR3 is CAIPGLVSSRRNYEQYF. The CDR3 coding sequence is TGCGCCATCCCTGGACTAGTGTCTTCTCGGCGAAACTACGAGCAGTACTTC. Using reference TRBV5-1 and TRBJ2-7 for the parts outside the CDR3, the full variable domain is KAGVTQTPRYLIKTRGQQVTLSCSPISGHRSVSWYQQTPGQGLQFLFEYFSETQRNKGNFPGRFSGRQFSNSRSEMNVSTLELGDSALYLCAIPGLVSSRRNYEQYFGPGTRLTVT.

This clone has just a few counts. This chain connects TRBV5-1 to TRBJ1-1; TRBD1 agrees at 7 bases. V was clipped by 4 bases and J by 4 bases; unmatched bases: 7. CDR1 is SGHRS and CDR2 is YFSETQ in the germline V gene. This CDR3 region has 14 residues. In DNA form, the CDR3 reads TGCGCCAGCAGCGGGCAGGGGGTGCGCACTGAAGCTTTCTTT. Protein: CASSGQGVRTEAFF.